The clone carrying this T cell receptor beta chain was observed a few times. The target antigen is unknown. The isolated RNA, all of it, was reverse transcribed, so expressed TCRB transcripts were what got sequenced. Data came from immunoSEQ multiplex PCR; TCRdb stores just in-frame clones and leaves some out. Of more than 300,000 clones listed, 8.5% to 10% are singletons. The data stem from a study of beta chain features in type 1 diabetes. Findings of the study overall: Compared to healthy donors, patients appeared to have naive, central memory and Treg TCRB repertoires that were more alike. People with Type 1 diabetes carried modestly yet significantly shorter TCRB CDR3s in all four CD4+ subsets.

Germline loops: CDR1 SEHNR, CDR2 FQNEAQ (reference sequence). The CDR3 consists of 16 residues. Losses at the gene ends were 2 bases for V and 2 bases for J; bases not matched to a gene: 5. The sequenced material came from central memory CD4+ T cells from blood. This chain connects TRBV7-9 to TRBJ2-2, with TRBD1 matching 7 bases. This TCR was recovered from a young man with type 1 diabetes. The DNA for the CDR3 is TGTGCCAGCAGCTTAAGGGGACAGCTCAACACCGGGGAGCTGTTTTTT. Its protein product is CASSLRGQLNTGELFF.